Given below is one T cell receptor (beta chain) in context. It lacks a known antigen. Within one base of it there is no much larger clone, and no base qualities were kept. The sample originates from a study of chemoradiotherapy in HPV16-positive cancers (dated by TCRdb to between 2021 and 2024). Regarding the research as a whole: Using functional T-cell assays on cells from two HPV16-positive patients, the researchers defined candidate HPV-specific T-cell clones and common TCR motifs. The study asked whether T-cell immunity to the HPV oncoproteins E6 and E7 changes during chemoradiotherapy and whether this immunity affects survival. TCR repertoires from 86 patients with HPV-related cancers were then used to track the candidate HPV-specific TCRs and motifs. Results the study describes overall, beyond this receptor: Expansion of candidate HPV-specific clones and E7-related TCR motifs was observed in the tumor microenvironment during treatment, whereas no such expansion was observed for non-HPV-specific T cells. Only two HPV16-positive patients were used to derive the functional definition of HPV-specific T cells, and the survival association was reported for HPV16-positive patients. Among HPV16-positive patients, expansion of HPV-responsive T cells during chemoradiotherapy was associated with better recurrence-free survival.

The library came from the immunoSEQ multiplex PCR assay. TCRdb limited this immuneACCESS table to in-frame rearrangements with V and J called. A share of clones is missing; checked studies link under half to unresolved V genes, and the rest is unexplained. In all, the sample holds hundreds of clones, and around 80% of those were seen once. 9.5% to 15% of the sample rests with the top ten. Repertoires were sampled multiple times during chemoradiotherapy, which allowed clonal expansion in the tumor microenvironment to be followed. This receptor was taken from a human donor with HPV-associated anogenital cancer. The sample consisted of tumor tissue, taken from a patient who underwent chemoradiotherapy.

The CDR3 sequence is CASSFDRSDTQYF. The nucleotide sequence is TGTGCCAGCAGTTTCGACAGGTCAGATACGCAGTATTTT. The V and J segments used are TRBV6-5 and TRBJ2-3; tentative D gene TRBD1, with 6 bases matching. CDR1 is given as MNHEY and CDR2 as SVGAGI, both from the germline V gene. Taken from cysteine to phenylalanine, the CDR3 has 13 residues. Only CDR3 DNA is held: 39 bases, read in frame from base 1. V is reduced by 4 bases and J by 4 bases, leaving a spacing of 9 bases between them.